This T cell receptor (beta chain) is drawn from a study of T cell responses to AZD1222 COVID-19 vaccine. Across the study: Some second doses came at about 4 weeks and others at about 12 weeks; these were pooled.

Note on this clone: Its cognate antigen is unknown.

Study-level findings and limits: Baseline serology detected seropositivity in only a handful of AZD1222 recipients. Possibly, clonal diversity was underestimated; donors were largely white British and included more females. Variant regions that are unmutated are reportedly the target of nearly half of spike-specific TCRs.

CDR3 length equals 18 residues. The ends lost 1 base at V and 9 bases at J; junction bases unmatched: 15. Germline values: CDR1 LGHDT, CDR2 YNNKEL (reference sequence). Here immunoSEQ multiplex PCR was the method, and the copy in TCRdb shows in-frame clones only, minus some. The sample has 90,000 to 120,000 clones; about 93% are singletons. The chain carries TRBV3-1 (or the pseudogene TRBV3-2) and TRBJ2-1; TRBD2 agrees at 10 bases. The sequencing used peripheral blood, collected on day 0 of AZD1222 vaccination. This clonotype originated in an adult in good health. The CDR3 reads CASSQVPSEASGRSEQFF. The CDR3 DNA follows: TGTGCCAGCAGCCAAGTTCCATCCGAAGCTAGCGGGAGAAGTGAGCAGTTCTTC.